This T cell receptor (beta chain) was recorded in a study of brain T cells in children with intractable seizures. The sample's time point: blood from clinic visit 5 months post-surgery; TSC patient then seizure free. Sequencing was limited to surgery cases with top T cell transcript signatures in brain tissue. At least one anti-epileptic drug was given before surgery. Produced via immunoSEQ multiplex PCR; TCRdb's table is partial and in-frame only. Here the sample spans under 400,000 clones, approximately 93% being singletons. Whole-study results and caveats: Only CDR3 sequence similarity suggested viral specificity, without known HCMV serostatus. Clones missing pre-surgery may reflect undersampling of that blood sample.

The CDR3 is 14 residues long. Germline CDR1 and CDR2: SQVTM and ANQGSEA. V shed 7 bases and J shed 4 bases, with 19 bases lying between them. Details on this clone: What it binds is unknown.

Sequenced material: peripheral blood, taken 5 to 6 months after surgery. The receptor comes from a boy in the first two years of life with tuberous sclerosis and intractable seizures. V and J are TRBV29-1 and TRBJ1-2; D may be TRBD1 (5 bases). The CDR3 DNA sequence: TGCAGCGCTCAGGGAGACGGCTTCGGCTATGGCTACACCTTC. Translating gives CSAQGDGFGYGYTF. Full variable domain (remainder filled in from reference TRBV29-1 and TRBJ1-2): SAVISQKPSRDICQRGTSLTIQCQVDSQVTMMFWYRQQPGQSLTLIATANQGSEATYESGFVIDKFPISRPNLTFSTLTVSNMSPEDSSIYLCSAQGDGFGYGYTFGSGTRLTVV.